This is a list of T cell receptor beta chains from one sample in a study of beta chain features in type 1 diabetes. Here immunoSEQ multiplex PCR was the method, and the copy in TCRdb shows in-frame clones only, minus some. The sample yields approximately 44,000 clones, roughly 68% seen once. Specimen: Tregs from blood. The receptors stem from a young woman with type 1 diabetes. CDR3s include the opening cysteine and the closing phenylalanine or tryptophan. D genes are given only for firm matches. Clone size is stated in some rows and not others, as once, few, many or a class when expanded.

v_gene	j_gene	abundance	d_gene	CDR3aa	CDR3nt
TRBV7-2	TRBJ2-7	few	.	CASSRQVTYEQYF	TGTGCCAGCAGCCGACAGGTAACCTACGAGCAGTACTTC
TRBV7-2	TRBJ2-1	few	.	CASSLGGNSYNEQFF	TGTGCCAGCAGCTTAGGCGGGAACTCCTACAATGAGCAGTTCTTC
TRBV6-1	TRBJ1-2	.	TRBD1	CASSARQGVGYTF	TGTGCCAGCAGTGCAAGACAGGGGGTCGGCTACACCTTC
TRBV11-3	TRBJ2-4	.	.	CASSLGGQNIQYF	TGTGCCAGCAGCTTAGGGGGCCAAAACATTCAGTACTTC
TRBV5-1	TRBJ2-5	.	TRBD1	CASSLEPGGSETQYF	TGCGCCAGCAGCCTCGAACCAGGGGGCTCGGAGACCCAGTACTTC
TRBV4-1	TRBJ2-7	.	.	CASSQGSGESYEQYF	TGCGCCAGCAGCCAAGGAAGCGGTGAATCCTACGAGCAGTACTTC
TRBV7-9	TRBJ1-5	.	.	CASSLAGRTNQPQHF	TGTGCCAGCAGCTTAGCGGGGAGGACCAATCAGCCCCAGCATTTT
TRBV4-2	TRBJ2-3	.	TRBD2	CASSQELSGRAADTQYF	TGTGCCAGCAGCCAAGAACTCAGCGGGAGGGCCGCTGATACGCAGTATTTT
TRBV6-1	TRBJ1-1	.	.	CASIRGGADTEAFF	TGTGCCAGCATTAGAGGGGGTGCAGACACTGAAGCTTTCTTT
TRBV6-5	TRBJ2-2	.	TRBD1	CASSYIPDRAGGELFF	TGTGCCAGCAGTTACATCCCCGACAGGGCCGGCGGGGAGCTGTTTTTT
TRBV7-9	TRBJ1-5	.	.	CASSLVDQPQHF	TGTGCCAGCAGCTTAGTAGATCAGCCCCAGCATTTT
TRBV5-4	TRBJ2-3	.	TRBD1	CASSFQGAGADTQYF	TGTGCCAGCAGCTTCCAGGGGGCAGGGGCAGATACGCAGTATTTT
TRBV10-3	TRBJ2-7	.	TRBD2	CAISESKGGGPTHLYEQYF	TGTGCCATCAGTGAGTCGAAGGGCGGGGGGCCCACCCACCTCTACGAGCAGTACTTC
TRBV29-1	TRBJ1-1	.	TRBD1	CSVEGSHRGPNTEAFF	TGCAGCGTTGAAGGCTCCCACAGGGGCCCGAACACTGAAGCTTTCTTT
TRBV7-2	TRBJ2-7	.	.	CASTSGYWEQYF	TGTGCCAGCACCTCTGGTTACTGGGAGCAGTACTTC
TRBV6-9	TRBJ1-1	.	TRBD1	CASRSGQGDEMNTEAFF	TGTGCCAGCAGATCCGGACAGGGGGACGAGATGAACACTGAAGCTTTCTTT
TRBV7-2	TRBJ1-4	.	.	CASSSKKARNEKLFF	TGTGCCAGCAGCTCGAAGAAGGCCAGGAATGAAAAACTGTTTTTT
TRBV7-2	TRBJ2-7	.	TRBD2	CASSIERGGVYEQYF	TGTGCCAGCAGCATCGAGCGGGGGGGCGTCTACGAGCAGTACTTC
TRBV29-1	TRBJ1-1	once	.	CSVAGRANTEAFF	TGCAGCGTTGCCGGGAGGGCGAACACTGAAGCTTTCTTT
TRBV10-3	TRBJ2-2	.	TRBD1	CAIRSGGSTGELFF	TGTGCCATCAGATCAGGGGGATCCACCGGGGAGCTGTTTTTT
TRBV12-5	TRBJ2-2	.	TRBD2	CASGLVGLAETNTGELFF	TGTGCTAGTGGTTTAGTGGGACTAGCGGAGACGAACACCGGGGAGCTGTTTTTT
TRBV7-2	TRBJ2-2	.	.	CATAMGSATGELFF	TGTGCCACGGCTATGGGGAGCGCGACCGGGGAGCTGTTTTTT
TRBV11-2	TRBJ2-2	.	.	CASSFPRSGNTGELFF	TGTGCCAGCAGCTTCCCCCGGAGCGGTAACACCGGGGAGCTGTTTTTT
TRBV2	TRBJ2-7	.	TRBD1	CASRGTETYEQYF	TGTGCCAGCAGGGGGACAGAAACCTACGAGCAGTACTTC
TRBV5-1	TRBJ2-1	few	TRBD2	CASRPGTSVPNEQFF	TGCGCCAGCAGGCCCGGGACTAGCGTGCCCAATGAGCAGTTCTTC
TRBV13	TRBJ2-2	.	TRBD1	CASSFRGHDTGELFF	TGTGCCAGCAGCTTCAGGGGGCATGACACCGGGGAGCTGTTTTTT
TRBV6-5	TRBJ2-7	.	.	CASSYSQGAWQYF	TGTGCCAGCAGTTACTCGCAAGGGGCTTGGCAGTACTTC
TRBV5-1	TRBJ2-1	.	TRBD2	CASSFRAGIGSEQFF	TGCGCCAGCAGCTTCCGAGCGGGAATCGGTTCTGAGCAGTTCTTC
TRBV6-1	TRBJ2-1	.	TRBD1	CASSELPGQGHNEQFF	TGTGCCAGCAGTGAACTACCGGGACAGGGTCACAATGAGCAGTTCTTC
TRBV6-6	TRBJ2-3	.	TRBD2	CASSPRGLVADTQYF	TGTGCCAGCAGCCCCCGGGGACTAGTCGCAGATACGCAGTATTTT
TRBV20-1	TRBJ1-5	.	.	CSARDGQPQHF	TGCAGTGCTAGAGATGGCCAGCCCCAGCATTTT
TRBV27	TRBJ2-2	.	TRBD1	CASTGQEVGGELFF	TGTGCCAGCACCGGACAGGAGGTTGGCGGGGAGCTGTTTTTT
TRBV4-3	TRBJ1-2	once	TRBD1	CASSQGTGMGYGYTF	TGCGCCAGCAGCCAAGGGACAGGGATGGGCTATGGCTACACCTTC
TRBV21-1	TRBJ2-3	.	.	CANLAGGGTHTQYF	TGTGCCAATCTAGCGGGGGGAGGGACCCATACGCAGTATTTT
TRBV2	TRBJ2-7	.	.	CASSRQVYEQYF	TGTGCCAGCAGCCGACAGGTCTACGAGCAGTACTTC
TRBV4-3	TRBJ2-6	.	TRBD2	CASSLAGGANVLTF	TGCGCCAGCAGCTTAGCGGGGGGGGCCAACGTCCTGACTTTC
TRBV6-5	TRBJ1-1	.	TRBD1	CASSYPGQGNTEAFF	TGTGCCAGCAGTTACCCGGGACAGGGGAACACTGAAGCTTTCTTT
TRBV19	TRBJ1-1	few	.	CAVSEWANTEAFF	TGTGCCGTATCCGAGTGGGCGAACACTGAAGCTTTCTTT
TRBV19	TRBJ2-1	.	.	CASSIVAHNEQFF	TGTGCCAGTAGTATAGTGGCACACAATGAGCAGTTCTTC
TRBV6-4	TRBJ1-2	.	.	CATLGVNGYTF	TGTGCCACGTTAGGGGTAAATGGCTACACCTTC
TRBV10-3	TRBJ1-5	few	.	CAISEHRNGQPQHF	TGTGCCATCAGTGAGCACAGGAACGGTCAGCCCCAGCATTTT
TRBV28	TRBJ1-2	.	.	CASMARVYGYTF	TGTGCCAGCATGGCGCGGGTCTATGGCTACACCTTC
TRBV7-9	TRBJ2-1	few	.	CASSLALQNNEQFF	TGTGCCAGCAGCTTAGCCCTTCAGAACAATGAGCAGTTCTTC
TRBV7-9	TRBJ1-3	few	.	CASQPGQPLGNTIYF	TGTGCCAGCCAGCCTGGACAGCCTCTCGGAAACACCATATATTTT
TRBV2	TRBJ2-1	.	TRBD2	CASEADSGRNQFF	TGTGCCAGCGAGGCGGATAGCGGGAGGAATCAGTTCTTC
TRBV7-2	TRBJ2-3	.	TRBD2	CASSFQAGPSTDTQYF	TGTGCCAGCAGCTTCCAAGCGGGACCGAGCACAGATACGCAGTATTTT
TRBV4-1	TRBJ2-3	medium-sized	TRBD2	CASSQVTSNTDTQYF	TGCGCCAGCAGCCAAGTGACTAGCAACACAGATACGCAGTATTTT